The rows below give T cell receptor beta chains drawn from one sample of a study of lymphopenia after photon versus proton radiotherapy. Sequencing was performed with immunoSEQ multiplex PCR; in TCRdb, only in-frame clones are kept and a portion is missing. The sample holds about 19,000 clones; about 89% are singletons and the top ten take about 5.7%. The sequences come from peripheral blood, collected from a patient treated with photon-based radiotherapy. The receptors were gathered from a man aged 60 to 69 with pancreatic cancer. Each CDR3 is given with its conserved first and last residue. Fields, in order: V gene, D gene, clone size, J gene, CDR3 DNA, CDR3 protein. D genes are given only for firm matches. Clone size is stated in some rows and not others, as once, few, many or a class when expanded.

V gene: TRBV9
D gene: TRBD1
clone size: NA
J gene: TRBJ1-5
CDR3 DNA: TGTGCCAGCAGCGTAGATACAGGGGCGGACCAGCCCCAGCATTTT
CDR3 protein: CASSVDTGADQPQHF

V gene: TRBV19
D gene: NA
clone size: NA
J gene: TRBJ1-1
CDR3 DNA: TGTGCCTCCCGCTTTTTCCCCACTGAAGCTTTCTTT
CDR3 protein: CASRFFPTEAFF

V gene: TRBV6-9
D gene: NA
clone size: NA
J gene: TRBJ1-6
CDR3 DNA: TGTGCCAGGACCCTCCGGTCCTGTAATTCACCCCTCCACTTT
CDR3 protein: CARTLRSCNSPLHF

V gene: TRBV7-9
D gene: NA
clone size: NA
J gene: TRBJ2-5
CDR3 DNA: TGTGCCAGCAGAAGCGGGACAAGGTCGCTGGCCCAGTACTTC
CDR3 protein: CASRSGTRSLAQYF

V gene: TRBV2
D gene: NA
clone size: NA
J gene: TRBJ2-7
CDR3 DNA: TGTGCCAGCAGGGACTGGCATTCCTACGAGCAGTACTTC
CDR3 protein: CASRDWHSYEQYF

V gene: TRBV19
D gene: NA
clone size: NA
J gene: TRBJ1-2
CDR3 DNA: TGTGCCAGTAGTTTGGACAGCACCTATAACTATGGCTACACCTTC
CDR3 protein: CASSLDSTYNYGYTF

V gene: TRBV9
D gene: NA
clone size: NA
J gene: TRBJ1-2
CDR3 DNA: TGTGCCAGCAGCGGACACCTATATGGCTACACCTTC
CDR3 protein: CASSGHLYGYTF

V gene: TRBV2
D gene: NA
clone size: NA
J gene: TRBJ1-1
CDR3 DNA: TGTGCCAGCGAAGGGGGGAGCACTGAAGCTTTCTTT
CDR3 protein: CASEGGSTEAFF

V gene: TRBV19
D gene: TRBD1
clone size: NA
J gene: TRBJ1-1
CDR3 DNA: TGTGCCAGTAGTGCCGCCTCCGGACAGGGAATGACTGAAGCTTTCTTT
CDR3 protein: CASSAASGQGMTEAFF

V gene: TRBV7-6
D gene: TRBD1
clone size: NA
J gene: TRBJ2-5
CDR3 DNA: TGTGCCAGCAGCTCGATGACAGGGGGGGATACCCAGTACTTC
CDR3 protein: CASSSMTGGDTQYF

V gene: TRBV2
D gene: NA
clone size: NA
J gene: TRBJ1-5
CDR3 DNA: TGTGCCAGCAGTGATCACGGTCCCAATCAGCCCCAGCATTTT
CDR3 protein: CASSDHGPNQPQHF

V gene: TRBV19
D gene: NA
clone size: once
J gene: TRBJ2-1
CDR3 DNA: TGTGCCAGTAGAACCCACAAGGACAATGAGCAGTTCTTC
CDR3 protein: CASRTHKDNEQFF

V gene: TRBV10-1
D gene: NA
clone size: NA
J gene: TRBJ1-2
CDR3 DNA: TGCGCCAGCAGTACGGACAGATCTTATGGCTACACCTTC
CDR3 protein: CASSTDRSYGYTF

V gene: TRBV4-1
D gene: TRBD2
clone size: NA
J gene: TRBJ2-3
CDR3 DNA: TGCGCCAGCAGCTTAAGAGCGGGGGGCGGCACAGATACGCAGTATTTT
CDR3 protein: CASSLRAGGGTDTQYF

V gene: TRBV7-9
D gene: NA
clone size: NA
J gene: TRBJ1-1
CDR3 DNA: TGTGCCAGCAGAGTGGGAGGGCAGACCTTGGGGGCTTTCTTT
CDR3 protein: CASRVGGQTLGAFF

V gene: TRBV2
D gene: NA
clone size: NA
J gene: TRBJ1-5
CDR3 DNA: TGTGCCAGCAGTGCACAGTCCGGCAATCAGCCCCAGCATTTT
CDR3 protein: CASSAQSGNQPQHF

V gene: TRBV6-5
D gene: NA
clone size: few
J gene: TRBJ1-2
CDR3 DNA: TGTGCCAGCAGCACAAGGGGGGGGGACTATGGCTACACCTTC
CDR3 protein: CASSTRGGDYGYTF

V gene: TRBV4-1
D gene: TRBD1
clone size: NA
J gene: TRBJ2-7
CDR3 DNA: TGCGCCAGCAGCCAAGCCCCGGGACAGGGGTACGAGCAGTACTTC
CDR3 protein: CASSQAPGQGYEQYF

V gene: TRBV18
D gene: TRBD1
clone size: NA
J gene: TRBJ2-7
CDR3 DNA: TGTGCCAGCTCACCTTCGGACAGGGTCCACGAGCAGTACTTC
CDR3 protein: CASSPSDRVHEQYF

V gene: TRBV14
D gene: TRBD2
clone size: once
J gene: TRBJ2-3
CDR3 DNA: TGTGCCAGCAGCCCGACTAGCGGGGGGGCAGATACGCAGTATTTT
CDR3 protein: CASSPTSGGADTQYF

V gene: TRBV19
D gene: TRBD1
clone size: NA
J gene: TRBJ1-6
CDR3 DNA: TGTGCCAGTAGCCTTCTGACAGGGTTTACTTCACCCCTCCACTTT
CDR3 protein: CASSLLTGFTSPLHF

V gene: TRBV27
D gene: NA
clone size: NA
J gene: TRBJ2-7
CDR3 DNA: TGTGCCAGCAGTTTATCGGTAGGTCAGGGCGAGCAGTACTTC
CDR3 protein: CASSLSVGQGEQYF

V gene: TRBV19
D gene: NA
clone size: NA
J gene: TRBJ1-5
CDR3 DNA: TGTGCCAGTAGTATAGGGGCGATGAACAATCAGCCCCAGCATTTT
CDR3 protein: CASSIGAMNNQPQHF

V gene: TRBV18
D gene: NA
clone size: NA
J gene: TRBJ1-1
CDR3 DNA: TGTGCCAGCTCACCAACAAGCCAGATGAACACTGAAGCTTTCTTT
CDR3 protein: CASSPTSQMNTEAFF

V gene: TRBV6-5
D gene: NA
clone size: NA
J gene: TRBJ2-7
CDR3 DNA: TGTGCCAGCCGAAAGGACTCCTACGAGCAGTACTTC
CDR3 protein: CASRKDSYEQYF

V gene: TRBV6-1
D gene: NA
clone size: NA
J gene: TRBJ2-1
CDR3 DNA: TGTGCCAGCAGACTCCGACTAGTAGCCTACAATGAGCAGTTCTTC
CDR3 protein: CASRLRLVAYNEQFF

V gene: TRBV7-9
D gene: NA
clone size: once
J gene: TRBJ1-2
CDR3 DNA: TGTGCCAGCAGCCCCAGGGTGGTGTATGGCTACACCTTC
CDR3 protein: CASSPRVVYGYTF

V gene: TRBV6-5
D gene: NA
clone size: once
J gene: TRBJ1-2
CDR3 DNA: TGTGCCAGCAGTTACTCGACCCGGGGCACCTATGGCTACACCTTC
CDR3 protein: CASSYSTRGTYGYTF

V gene: TRBV4-2
D gene: TRBD2
clone size: once
J gene: TRBJ2-1
CDR3 DNA: TGTGCCAGCAGCCAAGATTCGGGTTGGGGGGGTGGTGAGCAGTTCTTC
CDR3 protein: CASSQDSGWGGGEQFF

V gene: TRBV25-1
D gene: TRBD1
clone size: NA
J gene: TRBJ1-2
CDR3 DNA: TGTGCCAGCAGCCTGGGACAGGGGACGTATGGCTACACCTTC
CDR3 protein: CASSLGQGTYGYTF

V gene: TRBV25-1
D gene: TRBD2
clone size: once
J gene: TRBJ2-1
CDR3 DNA: TGTGCCAGCAGTGATACTAGCGGGGGTCACTCCTACAATGAGCAGTTCTTC
CDR3 protein: CASSDTSGGHSYNEQFF

V gene: TRBV6-5
D gene: NA
clone size: NA
J gene: TRBJ1-5
CDR3 DNA: TGTGCCAGCAGTCCCCGGGGGAGGGGCAATCAGCCCCAGCATTTT
CDR3 protein: CASSPRGRGNQPQHF

V gene: TRBV15
D gene: TRBD2
clone size: NA
J gene: TRBJ2-1
CDR3 DNA: TGTGCCACCAGCAGAGTTACAGCGGGGGGGTACAATGAGCAGTTCTTC
CDR3 protein: CATSRVTAGGYNEQFF

V gene: TRBV30
D gene: TRBD2
clone size: NA
J gene: TRBJ2-4
CDR3 DNA: TGTGCCTGGAGCGTAACGGGGGGGAACATTCAGTACTTC
CDR3 protein: CAWSVTGGNIQYF

V gene: TRBV9
D gene: TRBD2
clone size: once
J gene: TRBJ2-1
CDR3 DNA: TGTGCCAGCAGCGTAGGTTTGGCGGGGGGGCGCAACAATGAGCAGTTCTTC
CDR3 protein: CASSVGLAGGRNNEQFF

V gene: TRBV5-1
D gene: NA
clone size: NA
J gene: TRBJ2-5
CDR3 DNA: TGCGCCAGCAGCTTGGTTTTACGGGGTCGGGAGACCCAGTACTTC
CDR3 protein: CASSLVLRGRETQYF

V gene: TRBV11-2
D gene: NA
clone size: NA
J gene: TRBJ2-5
CDR3 DNA: TGTGCCAGCAGCTTCGGCGGGGGCGGGAAGACCCAGTACTTC
CDR3 protein: CASSFGGGGKTQYF

V gene: TRBV19
D gene: NA
clone size: once
J gene: TRBJ1-5
CDR3 DNA: TGTGCCAGTAGTATAGGGGGGGCTGTTGGTGGGAATCAGCCCCAGCATTTT
CDR3 protein: CASSIGGAVGGNQPQHF

V gene: TRBV19
D gene: TRBD1
clone size: NA
J gene: TRBJ1-5
CDR3 DNA: TGTGCCAGTAGTATCCTTTCCTACCCAACAGGGGTTGATGGTGATCAGCCCCAGCATTTT
CDR3 protein: CASSILSYPTGVDGDQPQHF

V gene: TRBV5-1
D gene: NA
clone size: NA
J gene: TRBJ1-6
CDR3 DNA: TGCGCCAGCAGCTTGGGGGGTCTTACCTCTTCACCCCTCCACTTT
CDR3 protein: CASSLGGLTSSPLHF

V gene: TRBV29-1
D gene: NA
clone size: NA
J gene: TRBJ1-5
CDR3 DNA: TGCAGCGTCGCGACGGCTGGGGGGCAGCAGCCCCAGCATTTT
CDR3 protein: CSVATAGGQQPQHF

V gene: TRBV4-3
D gene: TRBD2
clone size: NA
J gene: TRBJ2-3
CDR3 DNA: TGCGCCAGCAGCCCCTCGGCCACTAGCGGGGGAGATACGCAGTATTTT
CDR3 protein: CASSPSATSGGDTQYF

V gene: TRBV5-1
D gene: TRBD1
clone size: once
J gene: TRBJ1-2
CDR3 DNA: TGCGCCAGCACCGAGTTACAGGGGTCCTATGGCTACACCTTC
CDR3 protein: CASTELQGSYGYTF

V gene: TRBV11-2
D gene: NA
clone size: NA
J gene: TRBJ2-7
CDR3 DNA: TGTGCCAGCAGCCCGACGAGTCGATCGGGGTCTTTTCTTGGGCACGAGCAGTACTTC
CDR3 protein: CASSPTSRSGSFLGHEQYF

V gene: TRBV2
D gene: NA
clone size: NA
J gene: TRBJ1-2
CDR3 DNA: TGTGCCAGCAGTGATCTGCAGATTCGGTATGGCTACACCTTC
CDR3 protein: CASSDLQIRYGYTF

V gene: TRBV18
D gene: NA
clone size: NA
J gene: TRBJ1-5
CDR3 DNA: TGTGCCAGCTCACCACGGATTGGAGAGAATCAGCCCCAGCATTTT
CDR3 protein: CASSPRIGENQPQHF

V gene: TRBV9
D gene: NA
clone size: NA
J gene: TRBJ1-3
CDR3 DNA: TGTGCCAGCAGCGTAGTCGGGGGGCTTGGCACCATATATTTT
CDR3 protein: CASSVVGGLGTIYF

V gene: TRBV7-2
D gene: NA
clone size: NA
J gene: TRBJ2-3
CDR3 DNA: TGTGCCAGCAGCGTAGGACTTAGCACAGATACGCAGTATTTT
CDR3 protein: CASSVGLSTDTQYF

V gene: TRBV6-1
D gene: TRBD2
clone size: NA
J gene: TRBJ2-7
CDR3 DNA: TGTGCCAGCAGTGAGGGCCCGACTAGCGGGGGGGCCCACGAGCAGTACTTC
CDR3 protein: CASSEGPTSGGAHEQYF

V gene: TRBV30
D gene: NA
clone size: NA
J gene: TRBJ2-5
CDR3 DNA: TGTGCCTGGAGCGATTACAGGGTCGGTTACTCATACTTC
CDR3 protein: CAWSDYRVGYSYF

V gene: TRBV10-1
D gene: NA
clone size: NA
J gene: TRBJ1-5
CDR3 DNA: TGCGCCAGCAGTGGACAGGTCAATCAGCCCCAGCATTTT
CDR3 protein: CASSGQVNQPQHF

V gene: TRBV15
D gene: NA
clone size: NA
J gene: TRBJ1-1
CDR3 DNA: TGTGCCACCAGCAGAGATCTGACGGAGAACACTGAAGCTTTCTTT
CDR3 protein: CATSRDLTENTEAFF